This T cell receptor beta chain was sequenced in a study of blood T cell repertoires in COVID-19 (dated by TCRdb to 2018 to 2020). With respect to the entire study: Samples from collaborators originated in the United States, Italy and Spain and spanned both the acute and convalescent phases of COVID-19. The prospective study material was composed of cDNA or gDNA derived from T cells, B-cell-depleted T cells, or PBMCs. Deeply sampled blood TCRbeta repertoires from subjects exposed to, actively infected with, or recovered from COVID-19 were included in the dataset. The repertoires were released in a freely available public database intended as a resource for research on the immune response to SARS-CoV-2. Samples came from the ongoing ImmuneRACE study (first 160 participants) plus 1,254 subjects from 6 global collaborators. A de-identified subject ID, COVID-19 status, age in years and sex were almost always included in the sample metadata. Where available, HLA class I and class II types were taken from metadata supplied by the sample provider and were not determined by assay-based typing.

One collaborating source in Seattle enrolled patients during active infection and followed them longitudinally through the course of disease. Collaborating institutions collected whole blood in K2EDTA tubes following their own protocols. Collaborator samples were shipped for TCRbeta analysis as frozen whole blood, isolated PBMCs, or DNA extracted from either sample type. What the study reported, not specific to this receptor: The quantity of clinical and demographic metadata differed by source and by participant and was supplied without curation.

TCRbeta CDR3 regions were amplified from genomic DNA by means of the immunoSEQ Assay, a bias-controlled multiplex PCR. Concerning the study's data processing: The number of nucleated cells in each sample was estimated from the amplification of reference gene primers within the assay. To quantify the absolute abundance of each unique TCRbeta CDR3 rearrangement, sequence reads were collapsed and filtered. For each sample, productive Simpson clonality was calculated as the square root of Simpson's diversity index across productive rearrangements. The source is immuneACCESS, and TCRdb retained only in-frame sequences with V and J called. Part of the clones is not carried over; for the studies checked, unresolved V genes explain less than half of this, and the remainder is unexplained. That table gives V, J and clone size, and the DNA gave D and trimming. The sample includes around 62,000 clones, with about 88% observed a single time. Around two fifths of the sample comes from the top ten.

Turning to this clone: Its cognate antigen has yet to be identified. Nothing much larger sits one base from this clone, and base qualities are not available.

The CDR3 sequence holds 14 residues, the cysteine and phenylalanine included. Only CDR3 DNA remains: 42 bases, in frame from the first base. Trimming costs V 3 bases and J 3 bases, and their ends lie 8 bases apart. Sequences MNHEY (CDR1) and SMNVEV (CDR2) are obtained from the germline V gene (reference sequence). The receptor was isolated from an older woman with COVID-19, enrolled during active disease. The sequencing input was peripheral blood. This chain is built from TRBV27 and TRBJ2-2; tentative D gene TRBD1, with 6 bases matching. The CDR3 corresponds to CASSLRQDTGELFF. The sequenced DNA is TGTGCCAGCAGTTTGCGACAGGACACCGGGGAGCTGTTTTTT.